These T cell receptor beta chains were read from a single sample in a study of T cells after yellow fever vaccination. TCRdb processed the 5' RACE reads anew with MiXCR; each CDR3 protein has one entry. The data contain under 400,000 distinct CDR3 sequences, around 10% of them seen just once; the ten biggest clones take up roughly 18%. The starting material was PBMCs, obtained on the day of the first yellow fever vaccination. The receptor set was obtained from a man aged 18 to 30 who received the YFV17D yellow fever vaccine. The conserved cysteine and the conserved F or W are not part of the CDR3 here.

14 TRBV5-6 ASSLISGDSTDTQY
14 TRBV5-1 ASSLGPQGAGTEAF
11 TRBV7-2 ASSPLRGQPQH
13 TRBV10-3 AISEYPPNTGELF
12 TRBV20-1 SASRGQIYTEAF
11 TRBV10-3 AIRRTGQETQY
12 TRBV6-1 ASSPTGVVETQY
13 TRBV20-1 SARDWRSSGETQY
13 TRBV2 ASSDGLRGTGELF
12 TRBV5-1 ASSPARDRDGYT
15 TRBV6-1 ASIPGLAGGPPETQY
12 TRBV6-5 ASSHDGNTGELF
11 TRBV12-3/TRBV12-4 ASSLTGNQPQH
12 TRBV10-3 AIRSQGDTGELF
19 TRBV6-2/TRBV6-3 ASRSGNRGLSFPSSGNTIY
11 TRBV7-3 ASSSQGNTEAF
13 TRBV7-2 ASSRPGTGIYGYT
10 TRBV18 ASSLPLQPQH
10 TRBV7-9 ASSYIDSEAF
12 TRBV5-1 ASSPPAGSYEQY
12 TRBV5-5 ASSLTGGDQPQH
11 TRBV12-3/TRBV12-4 ASSMLQGREQY
13 TRBV7-2 ASSSALWQGHGYT
12 TRBV5-4 ASSFGGAVEKLF
13 TRBV4-1 ASSQDRLGNQPQH
12 TRBV4-3 ASSQDRKGPSLH
11 TRBV15 ATKTGVGVEQY
13 TRBV7-3 ASSPVGLGTDTQY
13 TRBV11-2 ASSLVQIQGGELF
13 TRBV5-4 ASSRIGQADYGYT
13 TRBV6-2/TRBV6-3 ASTAPAGRAYGYT
13 TRBV14 ASSQVRDTSYEQY
11 TRBV19 ASSSDIWSEAF
11 TRBV5-1 ASSGGGLETQY
13 TRBV2 ASSPAGFSYNEQF
14 TRBV24-1 ATSGTAINPREELF
12 TRBV9 ASSIRTGGGELF
12 TRBV18 ASSLADRAHIQY
12 TRBV27 ASTSFQPHGEQF
13 TRBV6-2/TRBV6-3 AILRRRGGNTEAF